This TCR beta chain originates from a study of CD8+ T cells in alopecia areata. Study-level information: For the treated group, dosing was oral tofacitinib at 5 to 10 mg twice daily.

This CDR3 comprises 15 residues. V was shortened by 3 bases and J by 1 base, with 12 bases between the two germline ends. Germline lookup yields CDR1 MRHNA and CDR2 SNTAGT. Indicated treatment: oral pan-JAK inhibitor, 5-10 mg twice daily. As the sequencing template, cDNA was produced by extracting RNA and reverse transcribing it. Repertoires were generated with immunoSEQ multiplex PCR, while TCRdb's copy carries only in-frame clones and drops some. The sample yields 110,000 to 150,000 clones, 65% to 90% seen once. Sequencing was performed on CD8+ T cells sorted from blood, taken at week 4, from a patient treated with tofacitinib. The chain joins TRBV6-4 to TRBJ1-1, with D possibly TRBD1 on 5 matching bases. This TCR was recovered from a human donor with alopecia areata. This CDR3 is CASSDTPGPNTEAFF. Written as DNA, the CDR3 is TGTGCCAGCAGTGATACGCCGGGGCCGAACACTGAAGCTTTCTTT.